There are many counts of the clone carrying this T cell receptor (beta chain). Its cognate antigen is unknown. Using RNA transcripts as the source, TCR beta CDR3 regions were amplified. Primed by the HTBI set, a first-round RT-PCR was run on the TCR CDR3. A single record per CDR3 protein comes from TCRdb applying MiXCR to the multiplex PCR reads. The table has about 300,000 distinct CDR3 sequences, around 19% seen once. V was pared by 5 bases and J by 0 bases, with 10 bases between. The length of the CDR3 is 14 residues. Looked up from germline, CDR1 is MNHNS and CDR2 is SASEGT. The data originate from a study of T cells in Graves' hyperthyroidism and ophthalmopathy. Findings and caveats of the study: Ophthalmopathy was identified by the model a median 6.5 months ahead of onset.

The V call is TRBV6-1, the J call TRBJ1-2, with no clear D. This clonotype was sampled from a man over 45 with Graves' ophthalmopathy. Sequencing was carried out using blood. CDR3: CASSPSVANYGYTF. The CDR3 DNA reads as TGTGCCAGCAGTCCCAGTGTAGCTAACTATGGCTACACCTTC.